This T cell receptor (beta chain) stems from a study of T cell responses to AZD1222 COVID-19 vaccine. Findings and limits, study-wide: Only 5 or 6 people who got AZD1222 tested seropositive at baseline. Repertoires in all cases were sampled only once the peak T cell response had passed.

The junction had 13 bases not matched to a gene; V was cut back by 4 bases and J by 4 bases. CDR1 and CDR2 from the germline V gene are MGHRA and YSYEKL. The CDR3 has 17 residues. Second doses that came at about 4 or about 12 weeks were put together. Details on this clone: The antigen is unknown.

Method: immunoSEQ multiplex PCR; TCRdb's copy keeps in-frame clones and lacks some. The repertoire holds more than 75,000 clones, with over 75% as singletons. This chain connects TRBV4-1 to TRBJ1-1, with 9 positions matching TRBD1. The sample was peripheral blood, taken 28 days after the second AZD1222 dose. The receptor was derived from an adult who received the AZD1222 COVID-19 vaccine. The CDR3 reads CASSPQGNRGRVTEAFF. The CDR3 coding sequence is TGCGCCAGCAGCCCTCAGGGGAACAGGGGGCGGGTCACTGAAGCTTTCTTT.